This T cell receptor beta chain was obtained from a study of blood T cell repertoires in COVID-19. Looking at the study overall: The study drew acute and convalescent COVID-19 samples from the United States, Italy and Spain. The cDNA or gDNA used as material had been derived from T cells, B-cell-depleted T cells, or PBMCs.

This CDR3 contains 15 residues. V lost 4 bases and J lost 7; bases outside the gene matches: 5. Germline V gene sequence: CDR1 MNHEY, CDR2 SVGAGI. Methods used by the authors: Estimated nucleated cell counts came from reference gene primer amplification. Generated by immunoSEQ multiplex PCR, the TCRdb table keeps only in-frame clones and is missing some. From that table come the V and J calls and clone size; the DNA was used to work out D and trimming. Here the sample spans under 300,000 clones, about four fifths being singletons. Material: peripheral blood. The clonotype originates from a man aged 50-60 years with acute or convalescent COVID-19. This chain joins TRBV6-5 and TRBJ2-2, with 11 bases lining up with TRBD1. The CDR3 DNA sequence: TGTGCCAGCAGTTGGACAGGGGGCGAACACGGGGAGCTGTTTTTT. Residues: CASSWTGGEHGELFF.